These 3 T cell receptor beta chains originate from one sample sequenced in a study of T cell responses to AZD1222 COVID-19 vaccine. Only in-frame clones appear in the TCRdb table, and some are missing; sequencing was by immunoSEQ multiplex PCR. The table shows roughly 120,000 clones, with around nine tenths occurring only once. The sample was peripheral blood, taken 28 days after the second AZD1222 dose. These receptors came from an adult who received the AZD1222 COVID-19 vaccine.

As concerns this clone: Other nucleotide sequences from this sample produce the same CDR3. The rearrangement links TRBV4-1 to TRBJ2-3; TRBD2 matches at 12 bases. Germline V gene sequence: CDR1 MGHRA, CDR2 YSYEKL. J gave up 5 bases and V 5 bases, and 5 bases lay outside the gene matches. The CDR3 has 15 amino acids. In DNA, the CDR3 is TGCGCCAGCAGCAGACTAGCGGGAGAAGGAGATACGCAGTATTTT. Translated, it gives CASSRLAGEGDTQYF.

The V and J genes are TRBV7-9 and TRBJ1-2, with D possibly TRBD1 on 5 matching bases. Germline CDR1 SEHNR, CDR2 FQNEAQ (reference sequence). The CDR3 is made up of 14 amino acids. V shed 5 bases and J shed 4 bases, with 14 bases lying between them. CDR3 region: CASSRGHFVYGYTF. As DNA, the CDR3 is TGTGCCAGCAGCCGAGGACACTTCGTCTATGGCTACACCTTC.

This clone has just one count. The V and J genes are TRBV9 and TRBJ1-2, with 8 nucleotides matching TRBD1. CDR3 length: 14 amino acids. Looked up from germline, CDR1 is SGDLS and CDR2 is YYNGEE. V shed 2 bases, J shed 4 bases, and the junction held 4 bases outside the gene matches. The CDR3 DNA is TGTGCCAGCAGCGTCGGGACAGGAGCCTATGGCTACACCTTC. This translates into CASSVGTGAYGYTF. The full variable domain, with the rest looked up from reference TRBV9 and TRBJ1-2, is DSGVTQTPKHLITATGQRVTLRCSPRSGDLSVYWYQQSLDQGLQFLIQYYNGEERAKGNILERFSAQQFPDLHSELNLSSLELGDSALYFCASSVGTGAYGYTFGSGTRLTVV.